Listed here are 30 T cell receptor beta chains from one sample, sequenced in a study of blood T cell repertoires in COVID-19. Repertoires were generated with immunoSEQ multiplex PCR, while TCRdb's copy carries only in-frame clones and drops some. The profile shows 250,000 to 300,000 clones, approximately 91% of them singletons. The sample consisted of PBMCs or T cells enriched from blood (not recorded which). The receptors were gathered from a human donor in a cohort exposed to, infected with or recovered from COVID-19 (not recorded which). The donor label of this sample is uncertain.

The count of this clone is one. V and J are TRBV6-4 and TRBJ2-3, with D possibly matching TRBD2 (5 bases). Germline CDR1 is MRHNA and CDR2 is SNTAGT. The CDR3 has 14 amino acids. Between the trimmed V and J ends, which lost 5 bases and 0 bases, there was a span of 9 bases. CDR3 sequence: CASSRGSSTDTQYF. As DNA, the CDR3 is TGTGCCAGCAGTCGCGGGTCTAGCACAGATACGCAGTATTTT.

This clone was seen a few times. V is TRBV5-8 and J is TRBJ1-2; tentatively, D is TRBD1 (5 bases). The germline V gene encodes CDR1 SGHTS and CDR2 YDEGEE. V gave up 0 bases and J gave up 8 bases, with 11 bases separating them. CDR3 length equals 13 residues. The CDR3 nucleotides are TGTGCCAGCAGCTTGGCCAGGGCTGCGGGCTACACCTTC. This translates into CASSLARAAGYTF.

V and J are TRBV5-4 and TRBJ1-4, with D uncertain. Germline CDR1 is SGHNT and CDR2 is YYREEE (reference sequence). V lost 0 bases and J lost 10, with 7 bases in between. This CDR3 has 12 residues. DNA of the CDR3: TGTGCCAGCAGCTTGGACGGGAGAAAACTGTTTTTT. Its protein product is CASSLDGRKLFF.

The V gene is TRBV3-1 (or the pseudogene TRBV3-2), the J gene TRBJ1-3; 9 nucleotides line up with TRBD1. J lost 3 bases, V lost 4 bases, and 4 bases had no gene match. This CDR3 is 15 amino acids long. Germline CDR1 LGHDT, CDR2 YNNKEL (reference sequence). The CDR3 DNA reads as TGTGCCAGCAGCCCGGGACAGGGCGTTGGAAACACCATATATTTT. This encodes CASSPGQGVGNTIYF.

This chain uses TRBV7-9 with TRBJ1-3, with TRBD1 matching over 7 bases. This CDR3 is 13 amino acids long. Germline V CDR1 and CDR2: SEHNR, FQNEAQ (reference sequence). V shed 5 bases, J shed 6 bases, and the junction held 4 bases outside the gene matches. The CDR3 reads CASSPGQANTIYF. CDR3 nucleotide sequence: TGTGCCAGCAGCCCCGGACAGGCAAACACCATATATTTT.

The rearrangement joins TRBV29-1 to TRBJ2-7, with D possibly TRBD1 on 5 matching bases. V dropped 7 bases and J dropped 3 bases, with 22 bases sitting between them. CDR3 length equals 15 residues. Germline CDR1 reads SQVTM; CDR2 reads ANQGSEA. The CDR3 region is CSALSDRWIFYEQYF. CDR3 DNA sequence: TGCAGCGCCCTCTCAGACAGATGGATCTTCTACGAGCAGTACTTC.

Notes on this clone: Distinct nucleotide sequences in the sample also encode this CDR3. V and J are TRBV10-3 and TRBJ2-3; the match to TRBD2 covers 14 bases. J was trimmed by 5 bases and V by 6 bases; bases with no gene match: 1. The CDR3 has 14 residues. Per the germline V gene, CDR1 is ENHRY and CDR2 is SYGVKD. DNA for the CDR3: TGTGCCATCAGGGGGACTAGCGGGGGAGATACGCAGTATTTT. Amino acid sequence: CAIRGTSGGDTQYF.

V gene TRBV2 combines with J gene TRBJ2-7; no clear D gene. This CDR3 has 12 residues. Between the trimmed V and J ends, which lost 7 bases and 7 bases, there was a span of 14 bases. Germline V gives CDR1 SNHLY, CDR2 FYNNEI. The CDR3 DNA sequence: TGTGCCAGCATCTTAGGCGGAGCGGAGCAGTACTTC. Residues: CASILGGAEQYF.

The CDR3 loop reads CASSFSPGGQGATEQFF. DNA of the CDR3: TGTGCCAGCAGCTTTTCACCGGGTGGACAGGGGGCAACTGAGCAGTTCTTC. The chain uses TRBV2 and TRBJ2-1; 11 bases map to TRBD1. Germline CDR1 is SNHLY and CDR2 is FYNNEI. J lost 9 bases, V lost 6 bases, and 16 bases had no gene match. The CDR3 runs to 17 residues.

The rearrangement joins TRBV6-5 to TRBJ1-2; D is unclear. The CDR3 extends over 13 amino acids. Per germline, CDR1 MNHEY and CDR2 SVGAGI. Trimming removed 4 bases from V and 4 bases from J, with 10 bases in between. CDR3 sequence reads: CASSSTYGYGYTF. CDR3 DNA: TGTGCCAGCAGTTCGACATACGGCTATGGCTACACCTTC.

J is TRBJ1-4 and V is TRBV12-2; the table gives TRBD1 as D, unverified against the DNA. TRBV12-2 counts as a pseudogene. CDR3 length: 16 amino acids. CDR3 sequence (DNA): TGTGCAAGTCGCTTGTGCGACGGGACAGGGTCTGAAAAACTGTTTTTT. Amino acids: CASRLCDGTGSEKLFF.

This rearrangement joins TRBV12-3 or TRBV12-4 to TRBJ2-7; D remains unclear. With 5 bases removed from V and 5 bases from J, the gap between germline ends came to 10 bases. The CDR3 spans 12 residues. CDR3: CASSLATDEQYF. The DNA of the CDR3 is TGTGCCAGCAGTCTCGCTACTGACGAGCAGTACTTC.

CDR3 coding DNA: TGTGCCAGCTGCACAGGGGCAGAGACCCAGTACTTC. Translating it yields CASCTGAETQYF. This chain connects TRBV2 to TRBJ2-5; 7 bases map to TRBD1. The CDR3 extends over 12 amino acids. Germline V gene data show CDR1 as SNHLY and CDR2 as FYNNEI. V trimming: 8 bases; J trimming: 4 bases; junction bases outside the gene matches: 4.

The chain uses TRBV19 and TRBJ1-5; TRBD1 matches at 9 bases. From germline, CDR1 is LNHDA and CDR2 SQIVND (reference sequence). This CDR3 is 15 amino acids long. The junction had 8 bases not matched to a gene; V was cut back by 4 bases and J by 7 bases. The CDR3 coding sequence is TGTGCCAGTAGTACGACTACAGGGGGCGGGCAGCCCCAGCATTTT. Translated: CASSTTTGGGQPQHF.

The chain employs TRBV19 and TRBJ2-7; 10 positions match TRBD1. This CDR3 is built from 13 residues. V lost 4 bases, J lost 5 bases, and 2 bases stayed unmatched. The V gene's germline CDR1 is LNHDA and CDR2 SQIVND (reference sequence). CDR3 amino acids: CASSRTGGNEQYF. DNA for the CDR3: TGTGCCAGTAGTAGGACAGGGGGAAACGAGCAGTACTTC.

The genes are TRBV19 and TRBJ1-5; TRBD1 matches at 7 bases. Germline-derived CDR1 and CDR2 are LNHDA and SQIVND (reference sequence). The CDR3 runs to 13 residues. The trim removed 5 bases at V and 4 bases at J, leaving 2 bases unmatched. The CDR3 nucleotides are TGTGCCAGTAGTGGGACAGAGAATCAGCCCCAGCATTTT. Translating gives CASSGTENQPQHF.

This sequence joins TRBV19 and TRBJ1-5, with a weak D call TRBD1 (5 bases). The germline gives CDR1 LNHDA, CDR2 SQIVND (reference sequence). This CDR3 is 17 amino acids long. Trimming cost V 5 bases and J 0 bases, with 17 bases left between them. CDR3 sequence (DNA): TGTGCCAGTAGTCCAAGGATACAGGTCTATAGCAATCAGCCCCAGCATTTT. The encoded protein is CASSPRIQVYSNQPQHF. The entire variable domain, with the rest obtained from reference TRBV19 and TRBJ1-5, is as follows: DGGITQSPKYLFRKEGQNVTLSCEQNLNHDAMYWYRQDPGQGLRLIYYSQIVNDFQKGDIAEGYSVSREKKESFPLTVTSAQKNPTAFYLCASSPRIQVYSNQPQHFGDGTRLSIL.

This chain uses TRBV12-5 with TRBJ2-7, with no clear D. The V end lost 0 bases, the J end lost 0 bases, and 15 bases lay between the germline ends. The germline V gene has CDR1 LGHNT and CDR2 FRNRAP. This CDR3 region has 17 residues. CDR3 coding DNA: TGTGCTAGTGGTTTGGTACGATGGAACAGACCCTCCTACGAGCAGTACTTC. It yields the protein CASGLVRWNRPSYEQYF.

The V and J genes are TRBV14 and TRBJ2-1; 8 bases align to TRBD2. V lost 1 base to trimming and J lost 6 bases; unmatched junction nucleotides: 5. Looked up from germline, CDR1 is SGHDN and CDR2 is FVKESK. The CDR3 has 15 residues. Here the CDR3 reads CASSQAGTRVNEQFF. The CDR3 nucleotides are TGTGCCAGCAGCCAAGCCGGGACTAGGGTCAATGAGCAGTTCTTC.

The chain joins TRBV7-2 to TRBJ2-2, with 7 bases matching TRBD1. Germline V CDR1 and CDR2: SGHTA, FQGNSA. V was clipped by 5 bases and J by 3 bases; unmatched bases: 6. The CDR3 consists of 15 residues. The chain's CDR3 is CASSRDRVDTGELFF. The CDR3 coding sequence is TGTGCCAGCAGCCGCGACAGGGTGGACACCGGGGAGCTGTTTTTT. The full variable domain, rest sourced from reference TRBV7-2 and TRBJ2-2, is GAGVSQSPSNKVTEKGKDVELRCDPISGHTALYWYRQSLGQGLEFLIYFQGNSAPDKSGLPSDRFSAERTGGSVSTLTIQRTQQEDSAVYLCASSRDRVDTGELFFGEGSRLTVL.

The rearrangement uses TRBV5-4 and TRBJ2-2; TRBD1 agrees at 8 bases. With V trimmed by 5 bases and J by 5 bases, 5 bases remained unmatched. CDR3 length equals 14 residues. Looked up from germline, CDR1 is SGHNT and CDR2 is YYREEE (reference sequence). The CDR3 DNA is TGTGCCAGCAGACCGGGACAGGCTACCGGGGAGCTGTTTTTT. It specifies CASRPGQATGELFF.

The CDR3 protein is CAWRPSGTTNEKLFF. CDR3 nucleotides: TGTGCCTGGAGGCCATCGGGTACAACTAATGAAAAACTGTTTTTT. The V call is TRBV30, the J call TRBJ1-4; no clear D. The CDR3 covers 15 residues. Germline CDR1 and CDR2: GTSNPN and SVGIG (reference sequence). The ends were cut back, 3 bases at V and 0 bases at J, with 11 bases in the middle.

The chain employs TRBV6-5 and TRBJ1-1, with D possibly TRBD1 on 6 matching bases. The germline gives CDR1 MNHEY, CDR2 SVGAGI. The CDR3 loop spans 14 amino acids. Trimming removed 2 bases at V and 5 bases at J, with 12 bases between. CDR3 DNA sequence: TGTGCCAGCAGTTACGCCAGGGGTGAAACTGAAGCTTTCTTT. Translating gives CASSYARGETEAFF.

This clone appeared once. The chain has TRBV2 and TRBJ1-4; TRBD1 might be the D (6 bases). The length of the CDR3 is 15 residues. V lost 3 bases and J 6 bases, leaving 14 bases between the germline ends. Looked up from germline, CDR1 is SNHLY and CDR2 is FYNNEI. CDR3 sequence reads: CASSEFGGADEKLFF. The CDR3 nucleotides are TGTGCCAGCAGTGAGTTTGGGGGCGCGGATGAAAAACTGTTTTTT. The variable domain in full, with the rest retrieved from reference TRBV2 and TRBJ1-4, is EPEVTQTPSHQVTQMGQEVILRCVPISNHLYFYWYRQILGQKVEFLVSFYNNEISEKSEIFDDQFSVERPDGSNFTLKIRSTKLEDSAMYFCASSEFGGADEKLFFGSGTQLSVL.

The V call is TRBV18, the J call TRBJ1-2; 7 nucleotides align to TRBD1. The CDR3 sequence is 19 residues long. Germline CDR1 and CDR2: KGHSH and LQKENI. The V and J ends lost 4 bases and 0 bases, in that order; junction bases with no gene match: 17. This CDR3 is CASSLTARGQENTNYGYTF. The CDR3 DNA reads as TGTGCCAGCTCACTTACCGCCCGAGGACAGGAAAATACTAACTATGGCTACACCTTC.

The CDR3 sequence is CASSEGGGLGYGYTF. The CDR3 bases are TGTGCCAGCAGTGAAGGAGGGGGTCTTGGGTATGGCTACACCTTC. The chain uses TRBV6-1 and TRBJ1-2; tentative D call: TRBD1 (6 bases). The V gene's germline CDR1 is MNHNS and CDR2 SASEGT. V lost 1 base to trimming and J lost 5 bases, with 14 bases between them. The CDR3 covers 15 residues.

The V call is TRBV29-1, the J call TRBJ1-1; 9 bases line up with TRBD1. Losses at the gene ends were 7 bases for V and 6 bases for J; bases not matched to a gene: 9. CDR3 length equals 13 residues. The germline V gene encodes CDR1 SQVTM and CDR2 ANQGSEA. The CDR3 here is CSGLGQGLSEAFF. CDR3 coding DNA: TGCAGCGGGTTGGGACAGGGCTTGTCTGAAGCTTTCTTT. Looking up the rest from reference TRBV29-1 and TRBJ1-1 gives the full variable domain: SAVISQKPSRDICQRGTSLTIQCQVDSQVTMMFWYRQQPGQSLTLIATANQGSEATYESGFVIDKFPISRPNLTFSTLTVSNMSPEDSSIYLCSGLGQGLSEAFFGQGTRLTVV.

The chain employs TRBV27 and TRBJ2-7; maybe TRBD2 (6 bases). The CDR3 sequence is 14 residues long. The germline V gene has CDR1 MNHEY and CDR2 SMNVEV (reference sequence). V shed 2 bases and J shed 2 bases, with 10 bases lying between them. The CDR3 region has the DNA TGTGCCAGCAGTTTACGCAGCGGGCCCTACGAGCAGTACTTC. Translated, it gives CASSLRSGPYEQYF.

V and J are TRBV30 and TRBJ2-7; perhaps TRBD1 as D (5 bases). There are 14 residues in the CDR3. Trimming took off 2 bases at V and 6 bases at J, with 17 bases between the two ends. Germline values: CDR1 GTSNPN, CDR2 SVGIG (reference sequence). The CDR3 here is CAWSWGRGPREQYF. The CDR3 nucleotides are TGTGCCTGGAGTTGGGGCAGAGGTCCGCGCGAGCAGTACTTC.

V gene TRBV19 combines with J gene TRBJ2-1, with 9 positions matching TRBD2. Trimming took 6 bases from V and 8 from J; bases not matched to a gene: 11. Germline V gene sequence: CDR1 LNHDA, CDR2 SQIVND (reference sequence). CDR3 length: 15 residues. The CDR3 spells CASRPRGGTPDEQFF. DNA of the CDR3: TGTGCCAGTAGACCGCGGGGGGGGACTCCCGATGAGCAGTTCTTC.